This section outlines one T cell receptor beta chain sequence together with its context. This entry belongs to a study of T cells after yellow fever vaccination. Study in general: The fractions with low cell numbers were processed using SMART-Seq v4 Ultra Low Input. Study conclusions and caveats: The secondary response showed a weaker magnitude and a faster peak, day 5 versus 15. Most primary-vaccination clones recurred post-booster (about 96% CD4, 88% CD8).

For TCR, cDNA came from 5'RACE template switching, which added a universal primer site and UMIs. TCRdb recomputed calls from the 5' RACE reads with MiXCR, one row per CDR3 protein. Among tens of thousands of distinct CDR3 sequences listed, about 14% were seen once. Material: CD8+ T cells not binding an NS4B(214-222) dextramer, sorted from PBMCs, obtained roughly 23 days after the first yellow fever vaccination. The origin of this receptor is a man aged 18 to 29 who received the YFV17D yellow fever vaccine.

The CDR3 nucleotides are TGTGCCATCGAGGTCGGGGATGAGCAGTTCTTC. It yields the protein CAIEVGDEQFF. J is TRBJ2-1 and V is TRBV10-3, with D possibly matching TRBD2 (5 bases). The germline V and J ends were trimmed by 8 bases and 8 bases, with 10 bases remaining between them. The germline CDR1 and CDR2 sequences are ENHRY and SYGVKD. This CDR3 region has 11 residues.